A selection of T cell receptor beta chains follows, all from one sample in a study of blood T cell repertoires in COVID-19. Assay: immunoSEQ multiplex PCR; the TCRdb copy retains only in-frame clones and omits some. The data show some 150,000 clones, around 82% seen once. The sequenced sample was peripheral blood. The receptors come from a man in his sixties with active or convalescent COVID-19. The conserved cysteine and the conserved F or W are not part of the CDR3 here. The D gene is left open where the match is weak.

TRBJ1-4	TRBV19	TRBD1	ASSKDREEKLF
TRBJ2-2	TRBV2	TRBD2	ASSGEGPNSGELF
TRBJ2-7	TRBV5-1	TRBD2	ASSPSGRGYEQY
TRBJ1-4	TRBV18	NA	ASSPTTAPHEKLF
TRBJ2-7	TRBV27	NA	ASQRNRDSYEQY
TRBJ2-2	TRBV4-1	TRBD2	ASSPWTSGRVGGELF
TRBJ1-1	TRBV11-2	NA	ASSLAPLAEAF
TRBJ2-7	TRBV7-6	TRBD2	ASSLGLAGGRAAEQY
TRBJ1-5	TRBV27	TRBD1	ASSPRQGVQPQH
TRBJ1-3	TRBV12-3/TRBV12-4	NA	ASSLQGGNTIY
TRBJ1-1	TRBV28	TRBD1	ASSIWSGGGGTEAF
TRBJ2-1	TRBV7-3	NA	ASSLAPRAYNEQF
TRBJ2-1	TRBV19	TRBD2	ASSMFRGRANEQF
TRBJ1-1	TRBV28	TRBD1	ASSLRRGSAGNTEAF
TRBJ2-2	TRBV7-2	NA	ASSLLSGGGYTGELF
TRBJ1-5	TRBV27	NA	ASSLSSGLPQPQH
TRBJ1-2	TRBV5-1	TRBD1	ASSLTGGNGYT
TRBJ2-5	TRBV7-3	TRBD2	ASSSGTSDETQY
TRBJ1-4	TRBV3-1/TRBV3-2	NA	ASSRRGEVQLF
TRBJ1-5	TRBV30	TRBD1	AWSVTGDNQPQH
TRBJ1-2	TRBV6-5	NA	ASSYSAGIGYT
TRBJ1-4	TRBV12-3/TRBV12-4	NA	ASSFGQYEKLF
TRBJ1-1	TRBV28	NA	ASKARETEAF
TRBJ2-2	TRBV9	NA	ASSVYQGTGELF
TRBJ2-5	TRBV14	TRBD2	ASSQGGTSGRSVETQY
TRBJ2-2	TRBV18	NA	ASSPGLAGGELF
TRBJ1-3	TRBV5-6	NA	ASSLNTVGTTIY
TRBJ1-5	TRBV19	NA	ASSPDRLFYSNQPQH
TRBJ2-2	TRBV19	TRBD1	ASSISPLQGVPTGELF
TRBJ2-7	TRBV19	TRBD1	ASSMDRRYYEQY
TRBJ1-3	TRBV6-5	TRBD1	ASKGQGVNTIY
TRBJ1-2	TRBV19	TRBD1	ASTPTKQGALGYT
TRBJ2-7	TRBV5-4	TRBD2	ASSLTSGRKYEQY
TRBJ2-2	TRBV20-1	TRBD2	SARGGGELF
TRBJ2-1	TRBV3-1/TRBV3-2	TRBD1	ASSHPGTVKNEQF
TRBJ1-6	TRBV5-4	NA	ASSLQGNSPLH
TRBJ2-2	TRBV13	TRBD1	ASSFGDRNTGELF
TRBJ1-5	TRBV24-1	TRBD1	ATSLGGGTGGFQPQH
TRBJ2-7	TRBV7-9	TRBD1	ASSSIPGEQGASYEQY
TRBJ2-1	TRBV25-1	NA	ASSETPGTSPHNEQF
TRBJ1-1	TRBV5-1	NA	ASSPGGWGTEAF
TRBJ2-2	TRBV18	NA	ASSPTTPGGSTGELF